These T cell receptor beta chains were read from a single sample in a study of blood T cell repertoires in COVID-19. Only in-frame clones appear in the TCRdb table, and some are missing; sequencing was by immunoSEQ multiplex PCR. The sample has roughly 150,000 clones, around nine tenths seen once. The sample taken for sequencing was peripheral blood. All receptors come from a woman between 65 and 79 years old with COVID-19, enrolled during active disease. CDR3s include the opening cysteine and the closing phenylalanine or tryptophan. A D gene is named only where the DNA matches it firmly. Expanded clones get a size class; other rows say once, few or many, or leave the size out.

>TRBV5-6|-|TRBJ1-2|TRBD1
CASSVDRGTYGYTF
TGTGCCAGCAGCGTAGACAGGGGAACCTATGGCTACACCTTC
>TRBV2|-|TRBJ1-2|TRBD1
CASSQDRDSRGYTF
TGTGCCAGCAGCCAGGACAGGGATTCGCGGGGCTACACCTTC
>TRBV5-4|-|TRBJ1-1|TRBD1
CASSSGGAGGMNTEAFF
TGTGCCAGCAGCTCCGGCGGGGCAGGGGGGATGAACACTGAAGCTTTCTTT
>TRBV28|-|TRBJ2-7|TRBD1
CASSVPGTGHEQYF
TGTGCCAGCAGTGTGCCCGGGACAGGGCACGAGCAGTACTTC
>TRBV6-5|few|TRBJ2-5|TRBD1
CASREGQVTQTQYF
TGTGCCAGCAGGGAGGGACAGGTTACTCAGACCCAGTACTTC
>TRBV6-1|-|TRBJ2-1|TRBD2
CASSEATSVYNEQFF
TGTGCCAGCAGTGAAGCCACTAGCGTCTACAATGAGCAGTTCTTC
>TRBV30|once|TRBJ1-1|-
CAWRQKNTEAFF
TGTGCCTGGAGACAGAAAAACACTGAAGCTTTCTTT
>TRBV4-2|-|TRBJ2-1|TRBD1
CASSQDLPRDRTIYNEQFF
TGTGCCAGCAGCCAAGATTTACCCCGGGACAGGACAATTTACAATGAGCAGTTCTTC
>TRBV7-2|-|TRBJ2-1|TRBD2
CASSLAGGRHNEQFF
TGTGCCAGCAGCCTAGCGGGGGGGCGCCACAATGAGCAGTTCTTC
>TRBV6-5|-|TRBJ1-4|TRBD1
CASSPGQGREKLFF
TGTGCCAGCAGCCCGGGACAGGGTCGGGAAAAACTGTTTTTT
>TRBV6-5|-|TRBJ1-3|TRBD1
CASRSDRAGNTIYF
TGTGCCAGCAGATCGGACAGGGCTGGAAACACCATATATTTT
>TRBV5-1|-|TRBJ1-1|TRBD1
CASSFQNRGNTEAFF
TGCGCCAGCAGCTTCCAGAACAGGGGGAACACTGAAGCTTTCTTT
>TRBV28|-|TRBJ2-7|TRBD2
CASSLEGLAGRYEQYF
TGTGCCAGCAGTTTGGAAGGACTAGCGGGGAGATACGAGCAGTACTTC
>TRBV7-9|-|TRBJ1-5|-
CASSPGGDYNQPQHF
TGTGCCAGCAGCCCGGGCGGCGACTACAATCAGCCCCAGCATTTT
>TRBV9|-|TRBJ1-6|-
CASSRDSSSPLHF
TGTGCCAGCTCCCGGGACTCATCCTCACCCCTCCACTTT
>TRBV5-4|once|TRBJ2-7|TRBD2
CASSPGGATEQYF
TGTGCCAGCAGCCCCGGGGGGGCAACCGAGCAGTACTTC
>TRBV5-1|-|TRBJ1-1|TRBD1
CASSRGQGWTEAFF
TGCGCCAGCAGCCGGGGACAGGGTTGGACTGAAGCTTTCTTT
>TRBV19|-|TRBJ1-4|-
CASSAQGRRKEKLFF
TGTGCCAGTAGCGCCCAGGGGAGACGGAAAGAAAAACTGTTTTTT
>TRBV7-2|-|TRBJ2-5|-
CASSNPVAVRHF
TGTGCCAGCAGCAATCCCGTGGCGGTGAGACACTTC
>TRBV7-9|-|TRBJ2-3|TRBD2
CASSPSGAGNSGGQYF
TGTGCCAGCAGTCCAAGCGGGGCGGGGAATTCGGGCGGGCAGTATTTT
>TRBV19|-|TRBJ1-1|TRBD1
CASRGQGAGDTEAFF
TGTGCCAGTAGAGGACAGGGGGCGGGGGACACTGAAGCTTTCTTT
>TRBV5-6|once|TRBJ1-6|-
CASRAGQTYNSPLHF
TGTGCCAGCAGGGCAGGACAGACCTATAATTCACCCCTCCACTTT
>TRBV2|-|TRBJ2-1|TRBD2
CASRKGLAGGYNEQFF
TGTGCCAGCAGGAAAGGACTAGCGGGGGGCTACAATGAGCAGTTCTTC
>TRBV28|-|TRBJ1-1|-
CASMASLFTEAFF
TGTGCCAGCATGGCCAGTCTGTTCACTGAAGCTTTCTTT
>TRBV6-4|few|TRBJ1-5|-
CASSDSCRDNQPQHF
TGTGCCAGCAGTGACTCGTGCAGGGACAATCAGCCCCAGCATTTT
>TRBV15|few|TRBJ1-2|-
CATSRDRGDGYTF
TGTGCCACCAGCAGAGATCGGGGGGATGGCTACACCTTC
>TRBV5-6|-|TRBJ2-1|TRBD2
CASSLGWTSSEQFF
TGTGCCAGCAGCTTGGGGTGGACTAGCAGTGAGCAGTTCTTC
>TRBV5-4|-|TRBJ2-2|-
CASSLDGDTGELFF
TGTGCCAGCAGCTTGGACGGAGACACCGGGGAGCTGTTTTTT
>TRBV11-2|-|TRBJ2-7|-
CASGGGRLSLYEQYF
TGTGCCAGCGGGGGCGGCAGGCTCTCCCTATACGAGCAGTACTTC
>TRBV2|-|TRBJ2-5|-
CASSEDRGFQETQYF
TGTGCCAGCAGTGAAGATCGGGGTTTCCAAGAGACCCAGTACTTC
>TRBV29-1|-|TRBJ1-3|-
CSVEKISDRPSGNTIYF
TGCAGCGTTGAGAAAATCTCCGACAGACCCTCTGGAAACACCATATATTTT
>TRBV10-3|once|TRBJ2-3|-
CAISEKSSGTDTQYF
TGTGCCATCAGTGAGAAGTCCTCGGGGACAGATACGCAGTATTTT
>TRBV5-8|-|TRBJ2-5|TRBD2
CASSLGGGSGGEETQYF
TGTGCCAGCAGCTTGGGTGGTGGAAGCGGGGGAGAAGAGACCCAGTACTTC
>TRBV19|-|TRBJ1-4|-
CASRRGTNEKLFF
TGTGCCAGTAGAAGGGGAACTAATGAAAAACTGTTTTTT
>TRBV24-1|once|TRBJ2-2|-
CATSDLRGGRANTGELFF
TGTGCCACCAGTGATCTTCGAGGGGGACGAGCGAACACCGGGGAGCTGTTTTTT
>TRBV7-9|-|TRBJ1-2|TRBD1
CASRGQGNYGYTF
TGTGCCAGCCGGGGACAGGGAAACTATGGCTACACCTTC
>TRBV7-9|-|TRBJ2-1|-
CASSLGVRVSEQFF
TGTGCCAGCAGCTTAGGAGTACGCGTCTCCGAGCAGTTCTTC
>TRBV5-1|-|TRBJ1-5|-
CASSLEGQGFEPQHF
TGCGCCAGCAGCTTGGAAGGACAAGGATTTGAGCCCCAGCATTTT
>TRBV12-3/TRBV12-4|-|TRBJ2-2|-
CASSWTVELFF
TGTGCCAGCAGCTGGACAGTGGAGCTGTTTTTT
>TRBV5-1|-|TRBJ2-1|TRBD2
CASSPRLAGGQAEQFF
TGCGCCAGCAGCCCCCGACTAGCGGGGGGGCAGGCTGAGCAGTTCTTC
>TRBV2|-|TRBJ2-5|-
CASSDRTNRASETQYF
TGTGCCAGCAGTGATCGGACTAACCGGGCGTCGGAGACCCAGTACTTC